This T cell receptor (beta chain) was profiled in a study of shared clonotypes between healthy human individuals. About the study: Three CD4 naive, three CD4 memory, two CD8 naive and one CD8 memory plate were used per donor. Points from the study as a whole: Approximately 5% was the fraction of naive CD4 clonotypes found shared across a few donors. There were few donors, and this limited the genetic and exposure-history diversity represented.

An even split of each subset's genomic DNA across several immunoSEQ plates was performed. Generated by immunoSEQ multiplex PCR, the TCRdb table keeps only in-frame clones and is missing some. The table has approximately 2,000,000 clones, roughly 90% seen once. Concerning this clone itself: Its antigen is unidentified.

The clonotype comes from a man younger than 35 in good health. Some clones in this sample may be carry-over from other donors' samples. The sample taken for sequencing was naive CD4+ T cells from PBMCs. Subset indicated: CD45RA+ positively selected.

The CDR3 is CASCYDSQIVEQYF. CDR3 DNA: TGTGCCAGCTGCTACGACAGCCAGATTGTCGAGCAGTACTTC. The chain couples TRBV2 to TRBJ2-7; perhaps TRBD1 as D (5 bases). CDR1 is SNHLY and CDR2 is FYNNEI in the germline V gene. The V gene lost 8 bases and the J gene lost 6 bases, with 20 bases spanning the gap. CDR3 length: 14 residues.